This T cell receptor beta chain comes out of a study of post-analysis software for immune sequencing data. The germline V gene encodes CDR1 SSHAT and CDR2 FNYEAQ (reference sequence). This CDR3 is 16 amino acids long. The table lists this clonotype with a few counts. The antigen is not known. Sequence at one end of the junction differs from germline and may be a read error. Overall study findings and caveats: Four to six TRBV segments, including TRBV5-6, TRBV5-1 and TRBV20-1, were more frequent in patients than controls.

Sequencing libraries made from TCR beta cDNA carried unique molecular identifiers. Input of roughly 0.85 to 11 million T cells yielded a few hundred thousand cDNA molecules. TCRdb reprocessed the PCR reads with MiXCR, giving one entry per CDR3 protein. In the table there are some 370,000 distinct CDR3 sequences, 30% to 45% of which are singletons. What was sequenced was blood. The clonotype was recovered from a girl aged 10 to 17 with multiple sclerosis. This chain joins TRBV7-7 and TRBJ2-3; TRBD2 matches 7 bases. CDR3 nucleotide sequence: TGTGCTAGCAGCCCCGGGGAGGGGAAGGGGACAGATACGCAGTATTTT. It encodes CASSPGEGKGTDTQYF.